This T cell receptor beta chain was retrieved from a study of T cell repertoires in cytomegalovirus infection. On the study more broadly: CMV epitopes used comprised recently identified HLA-C-restricted ones and well-studied HLA-B-restricted ones.

TCRdb recomputed calls from the reads with MiXCR, one row per CDR3 protein. The sample records roughly 280,000 distinct CDR3 sequences, approximately 22% being singletons. The study's findings and limits: Based on cumulative public TCR beta family frequency, carriers of CMV plus the relevant HLA were identified. CMV-specific TCR beta clonotypes restricted by HLA-C were the ones dominating the ex vivo response.

Comments on this clonotype: The antigen is unknown.

This CDR3 has 16 residues. The germline V and J ends were trimmed by 4 bases and 1 base, with 14 bases remaining between them. The sequence derives from a human donor in good health (CMV status not recorded). Some clones in this sample may be carry-over from other donors' samples. The starting material was cultured PBMCs, obtained from culture after CMV antigen stimulation. The chain joins TRBV12-3 or TRBV12-4 to TRBJ2-4; D uncertain. CDR3 DNA: TGTGCCAGCAGTTCCCACGGAGCGTCCGCCAAAAACATTCAGTACTTC. Translated, it gives CASSSHGASAKNIQYF.